This T cell receptor beta chain was documented in a study of T cell responses to AZD1222 COVID-19 vaccine. Data came from immunoSEQ multiplex PCR; TCRdb stores just in-frame clones and leaves some out. The sample carries about 85,000 clones, about 87% recorded once. Study conclusions and caveats: Among the donors, most were white British and more were female, and clonal diversity was possibly underestimated.

Concerning this clone: Its antigen is still unknown.

The CDR3 is 16 amino acids. J was trimmed by 7 bases and V by 4 bases; bases with no gene match: 16. Germline lookup yields CDR1 LGHDT and CDR2 YNNKEL (reference sequence). The clonotype was recovered from an adult in good health. The rearrangement joins TRBV3-1 (or the pseudogene TRBV3-2) to TRBJ2-7; 7 bases agree with TRBD2. This sample comprised peripheral blood, obtained on day 0 of AZD1222 vaccination. CDR3 protein: CASSLSGGGPAREQYF. The CDR3 bases are TGTGCCAGCAGCCTAAGTGGGGGAGGGCCGGCGAGGGAGCAGTACTTC.